The clone carrying this TCR beta chain came up a few times. The antigen is not known. This record belongs to a study of metastatic and nonmetastatic thyroid tumors. General study results and limits: Relative to benign nodules, malignant thyroid tumors were reportedly characterized by significantly elevated TCR beta diversity in blood and tumor.

Until they underwent thyroid surgery, no patient had received any treatment. TCRdb reassembled clones from the PCR reads with MiXCR. Found here are 11,000 or so clones, around 40% of them singletons; the top ten hold less than 20%. The V and J ends lost 3 bases and 12 bases respectively, with 17 bases between them. The germline V gene encodes CDR1 SNHLY and CDR2 FYNNEI. The CDR3 extends over 13 amino acids. This TCR was recovered from a female donor with papillary thyroid cancer or a benign thyroid nodule (not recorded which). Some clones in this sample may be carry-over from other donors' samples. Sequenced: tumor tissue. V usage is TRBV2 and J usage is TRBJ1-2; D gene unclear. The CDR3 DNA reads as TGTGCCAGCAGTGAGACGGTCTATGGCGGCCACACCTTC. Protein: CASSETVYGGHTF.